Listed below are T cell receptor beta chains from one sample, sequenced in a study of regulatory T cells in long-lasting Graves disease. Each CDR3 protein is one row after TCRdb ran MiXCR on the multiplex PCR reads. The sample carries 400,000 to 500,000 distinct CDR3 sequences, roughly 15% recorded once. This sample was shared with a second study, whose subject was T cells in Graves' hyperthyroidism and ophthalmopathy.

The sample in question was peripheral blood mononuclear cells (PBMCs), obtained at new diagnosis, from a patient treated with antithyroid drugs. The receptors originated from a woman aged 18-29 years with Graves disease. CDR3s include the opening cysteine and the closing phenylalanine or tryptophan. The D gene is left open where the match is weak. Some rows mark clone size as missing; the rest say once, few, many or name a class of expanded clone.

NA	few	TRBV5-1	TRBJ1-2	CASSRTDYDYTF	TGCGCCAGCAGCCGGACAGACTATGACTACACCTTC
NA	NA	TRBV28	TRBJ2-3	CATLGGQRTDTQYF	TGTGCCACCTTAGGGGGTCAGCGCACAGATACGCAGTATTTT
NA	NA	TRBV5-4	TRBJ2-3	CASSLSSSGTDTQYF	TGTGCCAGCAGCTTGAGCTCTAGCGGCACAGATACGCAGTATTTT
TRBD2	many	TRBV20-1	TRBJ2-7	CSARDVLFGLAEQEQYF	TGCAGTGCTAGAGATGTGTTATTTGGGCTAGCGGAGCAAGAGCAGTACTTC
NA	many	TRBV28	TRBJ2-7	CASSSGLYEQYF	TGTGCCAGCAGTTCAGGGCTCTACGAGCAGTACTTC
NA	NA	TRBV3-1	TRBJ1-6	CASSQGRGRNSPLHF	TGTGCCAGCAGCCAAGGCCGGGGCAGGAATTCACCCCTCCACTTT
NA	few	TRBV6-4	TRBJ2-1	CASSEDWSTEQFF	TGTGCCAGCAGTGAGGACTGGAGCACTGAGCAGTTCTTC
NA	many	TRBV27	TRBJ2-1	CASTPRSVGPTTNEQFF	TGTGCCAGCACCCCCCGGAGCGTTGGGCCAACCACAAATGAGCAGTTCTTC
TRBD1	few	TRBV12-3/TRBV12-4	TRBJ1-2	CASSPYRGLNYGYTF	TGTGCCAGCAGTCCATACAGGGGACTTAACTATGGCTACACCTTC
TRBD2	NA	TRBV30	TRBJ2-1	CASTSGTSGTIYNEQFF	TGTGCCTCAACCTCCGGGACTAGCGGGACGATCTACAATGAGCAGTTCTTC
TRBD2	many	TRBV15	TRBJ2-1	CATSRQSGNSYNEQFF	TGTGCCACCAGCAGGCAGAGCGGGAACTCCTACAATGAGCAGTTCTTC
NA	NA	TRBV27	TRBJ2-1	CASSLLGTINEQFF	TGTGCCAGCAGTTTATTAGGTACTATTAATGAGCAGTTCTTC
NA	NA	TRBV4-1	TRBJ2-1	CASRTGVGLQNEQFF	TGCGCCAGCAGAACGGGAGTAGGCTTACAAAATGAGCAGTTCTTC
NA	many	TRBV18	TRBJ1-1	CASSPLVNTEAFF	TGTGCCAGCTCACCTTTAGTGAACACTGAAGCTTTCTTT
NA	NA	TRBV5-6	TRBJ2-5	CASSLAVPGAWETQYF	TGTGCCAGCAGCTTGGCCGTTCCGGGGGCGTGGGAGACCCAGTACTTC
NA	many	TRBV27	TRBJ1-5	CASSLGPTGSNQPQHF	TGTGCCAGCAGTTTGGGACCCACGGGGAGCAATCAGCCCCAGCATTTT
NA	few	TRBV28	TRBJ1-2	CASSFRGPYYGYTF	TGTGCCAGCAGTTTCCGGGGGCCGTACTATGGCTACACCTTC
TRBD1	many	TRBV6-1	TRBJ2-7	CASSEIDRGSSYEQYF	TGTGCCAGCAGTGAAATAGACAGGGGGAGCTCCTACGAGCAGTACTTC
NA	few	TRBV27	TRBJ1-2	CASSLTLAGVTDGYTF	TGTGCCAGCAGTTTAACTTTGGCGGGGGTAACGGATGGCTACACCTTC
TRBD2	many	TRBV7-2	TRBJ2-7	CASSLVLAGALAYEQYF	TGTGCCAGCAGCTTAGTGCTGGCGGGAGCCCTAGCCTACGAGCAGTACTTC
TRBD1	many	TRBV30	TRBJ2-1	CAWDGRGLGEQFF	TGTGCCTGGGATGGCAGGGGGCTGGGGGAGCAGTTCTTC
TRBD2	NA	TRBV5-1	TRBJ2-1	CASSRPGGPTGSGSWDNEQFF	TGCGCCAGCAGCCGACCCGGGGGGCCAACGGGAAGCGGGAGTTGGGACAATGAGCAGTTCTTC
NA	many	TRBV20-1	TRBJ2-7	CSARDQRGAISYEQYF	TGCAGTGCTAGAGATCAAAGGGGGGCGATCTCCTACGAGCAGTACTTC
NA	few	TRBV20-1	TRBJ1-6	CSAKPLTGNSLHF	TGCAGTGCTAAACCCCTCACAGGGAATTCCCTCCACTTT
NA	NA	TRBV10-3	TRBJ2-3	CAISEVGSTDTQYF	TGTGCCATCAGTGAGGTGGGAAGCACAGATACGCAGTATTTT
TRBD2	NA	TRBV5-1	TRBJ2-5	CASSMGLARETQYF	TGCGCCAGCAGCATGGGACTAGCGCGGGAGACCCAGTACTTC
NA	many	TRBV6-1	TRBJ1-1	CASSAGSTEAFF	TGTGCCAGCAGTGCAGGGTCCACTGAAGCTTTCTTT
TRBD1	NA	TRBV10-3	TRBJ1-6	CAIRSIDRGMNSPLHF	TGTGCCATCAGATCGATCGACAGGGGAATGAATTCACCCCTCCACTTT
TRBD1	many	TRBV28	TRBJ2-7	CASRGQEIYEQYF	TGTGCCAGCAGAGGACAGGAGATATACGAGCAGTACTTC
NA	few	TRBV7-9	TRBJ2-1	CASSFLPRANEQFF	TGTGCCAGCAGCTTCCTCCCCCGGGCCAATGAGCAGTTCTTC
NA	few	TRBV5-1	TRBJ1-2	CASSTVRDGNYGYTF	TGCGCCAGCAGCACCGTCCGGGACGGGAACTATGGCTACACCTTC
NA	many	TRBV29-1	TRBJ2-1	CSVESGNEQFF	TGCAGCGTTGAATCAGGGAATGAGCAGTTCTTC
NA	many	TRBV5-1	TRBJ1-1	CASSLVSGETTEAFF	TGCGCCAGCAGCTTGGTGTCAGGTGAAACCACTGAAGCTTTCTTT
NA	NA	TRBV11-3	TRBJ1-1	CASSPEQSPVTEAFF	TGTGCCAGCAGCCCGGAACAGAGCCCGGTAACTGAAGCTTTCTTT
NA	NA	TRBV4-1	TRBJ2-7	CASSLLGGEYEQYF	TGCGCCAGCAGCCTCCTTGGCGGGGAATACGAGCAGTACTTC
NA	many	TRBV20-1	TRBJ2-5	CSAPRQGVETQYF	TGCAGTGCCCCCAGGCAGGGTGTGGAGACCCAGTACTTC
TRBD2	NA	TRBV11-2	TRBJ2-1	CASSLEGLAPSYNEQFF	TGTGCCAGCAGCTTAGAAGGACTAGCCCCCTCCTACAATGAGCAGTTCTTC
NA	NA	TRBV6-1	TRBJ2-6	CASIRQAPLGGGGANVLTF	TGTGCCAGCATACGACAGGCCCCATTAGGGGGGGGTGGGGCCAACGTCCTGACTTTC
TRBD2	NA	TRBV19	TRBJ2-7	CASSMDGGAYEQYF	TGTGCCAGTAGTATGGACGGGGGGGCCTACGAGCAGTACTTC
TRBD2	few	TRBV11-2	TRBJ2-7	CASSLLPTGIAGLMTYEQYF	TGTGCCAGCAGCTTGCTCCCAACTGGGATAGCGGGATTGATGACCTACGAGCAGTACTTC
NA	many	TRBV30	TRBJ2-7	CAWSSTEQYF	TGTGCCTGGAGTTCCACCGAGCAGTACTTC
NA	many	TRBV28	TRBJ2-7	CASSLSPLYEQYF	TGTGCCAGCAGTTTATCACCCCTTTACGAGCAGTACTTC
NA	many	TRBV11-2	TRBJ1-2	CASTLLPTYNYGYTF	TGTGCCAGCACTCTCCTTCCCACCTATAACTATGGCTACACCTTC
TRBD1	NA	TRBV4-1	TRBJ2-2	CASSQTGGGGELFF	TGCGCCAGCAGCCAGACAGGGGGCGGCGGGGAGCTGTTTTTT
NA	many	TRBV19	TRBJ1-1	CATGGGLDTEAFF	TGTGCCACGGGTGGCGGGCTGGACACTGAAGCTTTCTTT
TRBD1	NA	TRBV5-1	TRBJ2-7	CASSLTTGRDEQYF	TGCGCCAGCAGCTTGACGACAGGGCGCGACGAGCAGTACTTC
TRBD2	NA	TRBV20-1	TRBJ2-5	CSARPSSGISETQYF	TGCAGTGCTAGACCCTCTAGCGGGATTAGTGAGACCCAGTACTTC
NA	few	TRBV20-1	TRBJ1-4	CSARILEKLFF	TGCAGTGCTAGAATACTTGAAAAACTGTTTTTT
NA	few	TRBV5-1	TRBJ1-5	CASSLGTDNQPQHF	TGCGCCAGCAGCTTGGGAACGGACAATCAGCCCCAGCATTTT
TRBD1	many	TRBV7-8	TRBJ1-4	CASSASGTANEKLFF	TGTGCCAGCAGCGCATCCGGGACAGCAAATGAAAAACTGTTTTTT
NA	many	TRBV28	TRBJ2-1	CASNEGHLSYNEQFF	TGTGCCAGCAATGAGGGACACCTTTCCTACAATGAGCAGTTCTTC
TRBD1	many	TRBV28	TRBJ2-3	CASSSPGGEPGDTQYF	TGTGCCAGCAGTTCTCCAGGGGGCGAGCCCGGGGATACGCAGTATTTT
NA	many	TRBV28	TRBJ2-1	CASSLSSNNEQFF	TGTGCCAGCAGTTTATCATCGAACAATGAGCAGTTCTTC
NA	few	TRBV3-1	TRBJ1-3	CASSQKGTLAGNTIYF	TGTGCCAGCAGCCAAAAGGGGACGTTAGCCGGAAACACCATATATTTT
TRBD1	NA	TRBV18	TRBJ1-2	CASSPGQGSGYAF	TGTGCCAGCTCACCAGGACAGGGCAGTGGCTACGCCTTC